This T cell receptor beta chain was recovered during a study of identical twins. TCRdb reanalysed the 5' RACE reads using MiXCR and keeps one entry per CDR3 protein. The sample carries fewer than 650,000 distinct CDR3 sequences, about 7% recorded once. J gave up 3 bases and V 4 bases, and 7 bases lay outside the gene matches. Germline CDR1 SEHNR, CDR2 FQNEAQ (reference sequence). The CDR3 is 15 amino acids. This same sample was also part of a study on yellow fever vaccine responses in identical twins.

The rearrangement uses TRBV7-9 and TRBJ1-1, with 8 positions matching TRBD1. The sequenced sample was PBMCs. This sequence was found in a woman aged 18-29 years in good health. The CDR3 bases are TGTGCCAGCAGCTCCCTCTCGACAGGGGACACTGAAGCTTTCTTT. Amino acid sequence: CASSSLSTGDTEAFF.